Listed below are T cell receptor beta chains from one sample, sequenced in a study of beta chain features in type 1 diabetes. Clones were read by immunoSEQ multiplex PCR, and TCRdb kept only the in-frame ones, dropping some. The table lists hundreds of thousands of clones, about 11% of them singletons. What was sequenced was naive CD4+ T cells from blood. Every receptor here comes from a woman under 40 in good health. Both conserved end residues are part of each CDR3. D genes are given only for firm matches. The size field is filled for only some rows; it gives once, few, many or a size class.

length	V	D	size	J	CDR3	DNA
15	TRBV5-1	TRBD1	few	TRBJ2-2	CASSSGTANTGELFF	TGCGCCAGCAGCTCCGGGACAGCGAACACCGGGGAGCTGTTTTTT
14	TRBV7-9	TRBD1	few	TRBJ1-2	CASSRDRGVDGYTF	TGTGCCAGCAGTCGTGACAGGGGCGTCGACGGCTACACCTTC
14	TRBV29-1	NA	NA	TRBJ2-6	CSVGGSTGANVLTF	TGCAGCGTCGGGGGAAGCACTGGGGCCAACGTCCTGACTTTC
13	TRBV29-1	TRBD2	few	TRBJ2-2	CSVLAGGTGELFF	TGCAGCGTATTAGCGGGAGGAACCGGGGAGCTGTTTTTT
14	TRBV4-3	NA	NA	TRBJ2-3	CASSQEMRTDTQYF	TGCGCCAGCAGCCAGGAAATGCGGACAGATACGCAGTATTTT
15	TRBV5-4	TRBD2	NA	TRBJ2-2	CASSLELAGGRELFF	TGTGCCAGCAGCTTGGAACTAGCGGGAGGGAGGGAGCTGTTTTTT
14	TRBV19	TRBD2	few	TRBJ2-1	CASSIASGYNEQFF	TGTGCCAGTAGTATTGCTAGCGGGTACAATGAGCAGTTCTTC
13	TRBV6-1	NA	few	TRBJ2-7	CASSDRGPYEQYF	TGTGCCAGCAGTGATCGGGGTCCCTACGAGCAGTACTTC
11	TRBV30	NA	few	TRBJ2-1	CAWSVVEGEFF	TGTGCCTGGAGTGTAGTAGAGGGGGAGTTCTTC
13	TRBV4-3	TRBD2	few	TRBJ2-5	CASSLGTSETQYF	TGCGCCAGCAGCCTAGGGACTAGTGAGACCCAGTACTTC
15	TRBV19	NA	NA	TRBJ1-5	CASRTLAGGDQPQHF	TGTGCCAGTAGGACTTTGGCCGGAGGTGATCAGCCCCAGCATTTT
16	TRBV10-3	TRBD2	few	TRBJ2-5	CAIGTSGSISGETQYF	TGTGCCATTGGGACTAGCGGGAGCATAAGTGGAGAGACCCAGTACTTC
14	TRBV27	TRBD1	NA	TRBJ2-7	CASSDRTGVYEQYF	TGTGCCAGCAGTGACCGGACAGGGGTCTACGAGCAGTACTTC
18	TRBV5-1	TRBD1	NA	TRBJ2-2	CASSLATGGSEPIGELFF	TGCGCCAGCAGCTTGGCTACAGGGGGCTCCGAACCGATCGGGGAGCTGTTTTTT
16	TRBV4-3	TRBD1	NA	TRBJ2-3	CASSQESYRGSDTQYF	TGCGCCAGCAGCCAAGAATCGTACAGGGGGTCCGATACGCAGTATTTT
14	TRBV7-2	TRBD1	NA	TRBJ2-4	CASSSSGQGYIQYF	TGTGCCAGCAGCTCATCGGGACAGGGGTACATTCAGTACTTC
13	TRBV30	TRBD1	NA	TRBJ1-2	CAWRGTGGHGYTF	TGTGCCTGGAGAGGGACAGGGGGCCATGGCTACACCTTC
14	TRBV18	TRBD1	few	TRBJ1-2	CASSPNRDSGGYTF	TGTGCCAGCTCGCCAAACCGGGACAGTGGTGGCTACACCTTC
14	TRBV27	NA	NA	TRBJ1-2	CASSSTAANYGYTF	TGTGCCAGCAGTTCCACAGCAGCTAACTATGGCTACACCTTC
16	TRBV10-3	TRBD2	once	TRBJ2-7	CAISARTSGSWNEQYF	TGTGCCATCAGTGCCCGGACTAGCGGGAGTTGGAACGAGCAGTACTTC
12	TRBV2	NA	NA	TRBJ1-2	CASSENVVGYTF	TGTGCCAGCAGTGAAAATGTAGTCGGCTACACCTTC
12	TRBV28	TRBD1	NA	TRBJ1-5	CATTGDLQPQHF	TGTGCCACCACAGGGGATCTCCAGCCCCAGCATTTT
10	TRBV29-1	NA	many	TRBJ2-1	CSVPVGGQFF	TGCAGCGTCCCCGTCGGAGGGCAGTTCTTC
13	TRBV7-2	NA	NA	TRBJ2-7	CASSPSLGYEQYF	TGTGCCAGCAGCCCATCCCTAGGCTACGAGCAGTACTTC
15	TRBV2	TRBD2	few	TRBJ2-7	CASRKVAGGSYEQYF	TGTGCCAGCAGAAAGGTAGCGGGAGGGTCGTACGAGCAGTACTTC
13	TRBV11-2	NA	NA	TRBJ2-7	CASGMTSSYEQYF	TGTGCCAGCGGGATGACTAGTTCCTACGAGCAGTACTTC